Included here is one TCR beta chain sequence, with context. The sample belongs to a study of blood T cell repertoires in COVID-19. Across the whole study: Samples taken during acute and convalescent COVID-19 were collected in the United States, Italy and Spain.

Sequenced by immunoSEQ multiplex PCR; TCRdb stores in-frame clones only, minus some. The table records some 200,000 clones, approximately 87% of them present only once. Germline V gene data show CDR1 as MNHEY and CDR2 as SVGAGI. Germline trimming cut 6 bases from V and 2 bases from J; bases unmatched to any gene: 8. This CDR3 has 15 residues. The sequence came from a woman aged 18-29 years who had recovered from COVID-19. Sequenced sample: peripheral blood. This chain uses TRBV6-5 with TRBJ2-7, with 9 bases that match TRBD1. CDR3 protein: CASSPSGQGPYEQYF. The DNA of the CDR3 is TGTGCCAGCAGCCCCTCGGGACAGGGTCCCTACGAGCAGTACTTC.